Below are 10 T cell receptor beta chains sequenced from a single sample in a study of shared clonotypes between healthy human individuals (TCRdb year 2020). The method behind the library was the immunoSEQ multiplex PCR assay. Imported from immuneACCESS, the table was reduced by TCRdb to in-frame sequences with V and J called. These copies leave out some clones; in studies compared against another copy, an unresolved V gene accounts for under half, and the cause of the remainder is not known. The sample includes some 480,000 clones, with 70% to 85% observed a single time. The top ten hold roughly 12% of the sample. The sequenced sample was PBMCs. The receptors come from a woman in her 40s in good health. Some clones in this sample may be carry-over from other donors' samples.

The V gene is TRBV6-4, the J gene TRBJ1-5; D gene ambiguous. Trimming took off 2 bases at V and 3 bases at J, with 8 bases between the two ends. The CDR3 has 14 residues. CDR1 and CDR2 (germline): MRHNA, SNTAGT. DNA of the CDR3: TGTGCCAGCAGTGACGGGCAGACCAATCAGCCCCAGCATTTT. Translation gives CASSDGQTNQPQHF.

The genes are TRBV28 and TRBJ2-2, with D tentatively TRBD1 or TRBD2 (7 bases each). Germline V gene lookup returns CDR1 MDHEN and CDR2 SYDVKM. Deletions cut 6 bases from V and 6 bases from J, with 26 bases between. The CDR3 length is 18 residues. As DNA, the CDR3 is TGTGCCAGCAGACCAGGGGGGGTCGGCCCCGCCAGGGCCGGGGAGCTGTTTTTT. Residues: CASRPGGVGPARAGELFF.

The chain uses TRBV7-9 and TRBJ2-3, with 10 nucleotides matching TRBD2. CDR1 and CDR2 (germline): SEHNR, FQNEAQ (reference sequence). This CDR3 is 16 amino acids long. V gave up 3 bases and J gave up 6 bases; unmatched junction bases: 9. This CDR3 is CASSLGLAGEGDTQYF. CDR3 nucleotide sequence: TGTGCCAGCAGCTTGGGGCTAGCGGGAGAGGGGGATACGCAGTATTTT.

This sequence joins TRBV29-1 and TRBJ2-5, with D perhaps TRBD1 (5 bases). Germline-derived CDR1 and CDR2 are SQVTM and ANQGSEA. Trimming took off 3 bases at V and 5 bases at J, with 16 bases between the two ends. The CDR3 loop spans 14 amino acids. The CDR3 region has the DNA TGCAGCGTTGAGTCTCCCAGGGAAGAGGAGACCCAGTACTTC. This encodes CSVESPREEETQYF.

V usage is TRBV7-3 and J usage is TRBJ2-1, with 9 bases fitting TRBD2. The germline CDR1 and CDR2 sequences are SGHTA and FQGTGA. The trim removed 1 base at V and 9 bases at J, leaving 4 bases unmatched. The CDR3 covers 14 residues. The CDR3 coding sequence is TGTGCCAGCAGCTTAAGGCGGGAGGGCACTGAGCAGTTCTTC. Translated, it gives CASSLRREGTEQFF.

The rearrangement uses TRBV29-1 and TRBJ2-2; D could derive from TRBD1 or TRBD2 (5 bases each). The CDR3 is 16 residues long. Per germline, CDR1 SQVTM and CDR2 ANQGSEA. Trimming removed 6 bases at V and 4 bases at J, with 21 bases between. CDR3 in amino acids: CSVKDYWGSGTGELFF. The CDR3, as DNA: TGCAGCGTCAAAGATTATTGGGGGAGTGGCACCGGGGAGCTGTTTTTT.

The CDR3 region is CAWSGGNTQPQHF. CDR3 in DNA: TGTGCCTGGAGTGGAGGGAATACTCAGCCCCAGCATTTT. The V call is TRBV30, the J call TRBJ1-5; no clear D gene. The ends were cut back, 1 base at V and 6 bases at J, with 10 bases in the middle. The CDR3 length is 13 residues. Germline V gene lookup returns CDR1 GTSNPN and CDR2 SVGIG (reference sequence).

V gene TRBV30 combines with J gene TRBJ2-1; D is possibly TRBD2 (6 bases). Germline loops: CDR1 GTSNPN, CDR2 SVGIG (reference sequence). The CDR3 runs to 15 residues. Trimming left V 4 bases short and J 0 bases short, with 13 bases between. The CDR3 loop reads CAWTAGSGSYNEQFF. Written as DNA, the CDR3 is TGTGCCTGGACGGCCGGGAGCGGCTCCTACAATGAGCAGTTCTTC.

V is TRBV2 and J is TRBJ2-7, with TRBD2 identical over 9 bases. This CDR3 region has 16 residues. V lost 1 base to trimming and J lost 3 bases; unmatched junction nucleotides: 7. In germline, CDR1 is SNHLY, CDR2 FYNNEI. In DNA, the CDR3 is TGTGCCAGCAGTGAAGGGGTGCGCGGGAGGGACTACGAGCAGTACTTC. Translating it yields CASSEGVRGRDYEQYF.

For the CDR3, the DNA is TGTGCCAGCAGCACGTCTGTCGTGACCGGGGAGCTGTTTTTT. It is translated as CASSTSVVTGELFF. The chain combines TRBV6-1 with TRBJ2-2; D remains unclear. This CDR3 is 14 amino acids long. V gave up 6 bases and J gave up 5 bases, with 13 bases separating them. The germline CDR1 and CDR2 sequences are MNHNS and SASEGT.